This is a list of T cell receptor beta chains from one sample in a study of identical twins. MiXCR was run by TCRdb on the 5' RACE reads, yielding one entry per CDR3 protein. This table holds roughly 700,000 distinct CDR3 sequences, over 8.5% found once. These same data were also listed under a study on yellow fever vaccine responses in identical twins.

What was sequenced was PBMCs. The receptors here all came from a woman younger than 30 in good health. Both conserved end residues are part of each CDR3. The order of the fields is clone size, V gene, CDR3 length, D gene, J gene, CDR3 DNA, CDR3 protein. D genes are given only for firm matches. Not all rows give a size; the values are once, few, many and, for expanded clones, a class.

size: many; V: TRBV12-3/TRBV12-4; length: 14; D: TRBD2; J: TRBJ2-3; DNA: TGTGCCAGCAGTTTACGTGGGGGGGCAGATACGCAGTATTTT; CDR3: CASSLRGGADTQYF
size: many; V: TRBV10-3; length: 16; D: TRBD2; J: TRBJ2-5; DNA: TGTGCCATCAGCGCTATTAGCGGGGGGGCCGGGGAGACCCAGTACTTC; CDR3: CAISAISGGAGETQYF
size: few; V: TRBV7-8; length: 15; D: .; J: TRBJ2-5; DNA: TGTGCCAGCAGCTTTCTAGGATTAGACAAAGAGACCCAGTACTTC; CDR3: CASSFLGLDKETQYF
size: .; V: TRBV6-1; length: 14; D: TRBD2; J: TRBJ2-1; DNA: TGTGCCAGCAGACTAGCGGGAAAGTATGATGAGCAGTTCTTC; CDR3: CASRLAGKYDEQFF
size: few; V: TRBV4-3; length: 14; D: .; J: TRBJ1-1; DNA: TGCGCCAGCAGCCTCAGTAGAAGGAACACTGAAGCTTTCTTT; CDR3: CASSLSRRNTEAFF
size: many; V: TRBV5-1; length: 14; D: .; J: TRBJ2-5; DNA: TGCGCCAGCAGCAAATTTACAAAGCAAGAGACCCAGTACTTC; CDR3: CASSKFTKQETQYF
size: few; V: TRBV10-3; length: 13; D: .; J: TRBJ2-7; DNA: TGTGCCATCAGTGGAGGGGGTGGCAACGAGCAGTACTTC; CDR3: CAISGGGGNEQYF
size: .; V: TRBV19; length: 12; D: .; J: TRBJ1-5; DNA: TGTGCCAGTAGGGGACCCAATCAGCCCCAGCATTTT; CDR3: CASRGPNQPQHF
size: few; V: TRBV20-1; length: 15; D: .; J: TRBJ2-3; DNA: TGCAGTGCTAGAGCTGCCAGGGGAGGCGCAGATACGCAGTATTTT; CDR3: CSARAARGGADTQYF
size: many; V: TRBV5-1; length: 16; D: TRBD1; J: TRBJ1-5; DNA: TGCGCCAGCAGCTTGGAAGGGGGCTACGGCAATCAGCCCCAGCATTTT; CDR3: CASSLEGGYGNQPQHF
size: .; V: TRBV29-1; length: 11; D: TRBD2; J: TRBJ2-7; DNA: TGCAGCGTTGCCCTAGCGGGAGGGCAGATCTTC; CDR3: CSVALAGGQIF
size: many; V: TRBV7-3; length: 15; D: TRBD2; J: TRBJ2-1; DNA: TGTGCCAGCAGCTTAATGAGCGGGGGCTACAATGAGCAGTTCTTC; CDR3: CASSLMSGGYNEQFF
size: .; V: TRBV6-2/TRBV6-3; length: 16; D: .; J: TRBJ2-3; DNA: TGTGCCAGCAGTTGGACTGACTTTTCTAGCACAGATACGCAGTATTTT; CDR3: CASSWTDFSSTDTQYF
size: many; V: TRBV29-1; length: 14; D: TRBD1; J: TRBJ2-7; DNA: TGCAGCGTTGAAGCCGGGACAGGTTCCTACGAGCAGTACTTC; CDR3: CSVEAGTGSYEQYF
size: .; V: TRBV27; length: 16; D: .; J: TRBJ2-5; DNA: TGTGCCAGCAGTTTATTTTCGGCGAGGAGCCAAGAGACCCAGTACTTC; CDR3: CASSLFSARSQETQYF
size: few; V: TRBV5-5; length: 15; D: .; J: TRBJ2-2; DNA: TGTGCCAGCAGCGGCCGGGAGTCGAACACCGGGGAGCTGTTTTTT; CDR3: CASSGRESNTGELFF
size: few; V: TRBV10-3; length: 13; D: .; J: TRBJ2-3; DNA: TGTGCCATCAGTGAGATAAGCACAGATACGCAGTATTTT; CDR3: CAISEISTDTQYF
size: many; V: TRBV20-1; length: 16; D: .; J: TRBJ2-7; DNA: TGCAGTGCTGCCGATCTCCGGGTCTCTAGGTTGCACGAGCAGTACTTC; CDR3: CSAADLRVSRLHEQYF
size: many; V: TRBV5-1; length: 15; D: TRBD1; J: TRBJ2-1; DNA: TGCGCCAGCAGCTGGGGGACAGGGCGCGACGCGGGGCAGTTCTTC; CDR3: CASSWGTGRDAGQFF
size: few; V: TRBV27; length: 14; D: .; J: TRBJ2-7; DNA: TGTGCCAGCAGTTCTCGACTTCCTCGGGACGAGCAGTACTTC; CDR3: CASSSRLPRDEQYF
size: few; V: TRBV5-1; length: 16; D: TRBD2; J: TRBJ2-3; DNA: TGCGCCAGCAGCTTGGATGTACTAGCGGATACGGATACGCAGTATTTT; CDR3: CASSLDVLADTDTQYF
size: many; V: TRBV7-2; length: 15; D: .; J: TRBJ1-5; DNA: TGTGCCAGCAGCACCCAACCGAACCAGAATCAGCCCCAGCATTTT; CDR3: CASSTQPNQNQPQHF
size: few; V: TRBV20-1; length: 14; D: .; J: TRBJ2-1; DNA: TGCAGTGCTAGTCTTGGAACAGGGTTCTCTGAGCAGTTCTTC; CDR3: CSASLGTGFSEQFF
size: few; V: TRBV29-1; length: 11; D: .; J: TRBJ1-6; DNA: TGCAGCCCCGACAGTAATTCACCCCTCCACTTT; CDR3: CSPDSNSPLHF
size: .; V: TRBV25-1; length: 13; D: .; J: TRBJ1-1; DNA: TGTGCCAGCGCTGAGCCCCCGTACACTGAAGCTTTCTTT; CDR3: CASAEPPYTEAFF
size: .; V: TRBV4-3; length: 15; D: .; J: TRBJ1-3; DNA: TGCGCCAGCAGCCTAGATAGTTATTCCGGAAACACCATATATTTT; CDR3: CASSLDSYSGNTIYF
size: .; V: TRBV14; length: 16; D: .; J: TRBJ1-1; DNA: TGTGCCAGCAGCCAAGGCACGGCGCGCATGAACACTGAAGCTTTCTTT; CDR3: CASSQGTARMNTEAFF
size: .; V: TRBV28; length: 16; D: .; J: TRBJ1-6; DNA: TGTGCCAGCAGTTTTTACAGGGCAAGCTATAATTCACCCCTCCACTTT; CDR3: CASSFYRASYNSPLHF
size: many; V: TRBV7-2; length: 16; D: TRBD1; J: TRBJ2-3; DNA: TGTGCCAGCAGTACCGCCGGGACAGGGTACACAGATACGCAGTATTTT; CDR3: CASSTAGTGYTDTQYF
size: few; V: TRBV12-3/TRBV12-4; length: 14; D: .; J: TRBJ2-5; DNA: TGTGCCAGCAGTCCAAGGGACGGCGCTGAGACCCAGTACTTC; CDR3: CASSPRDGAETQYF
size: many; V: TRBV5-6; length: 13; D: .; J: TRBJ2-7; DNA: TGTGCCAGCAGCTTGATACAGGCCTACGAGCAGTACTTC; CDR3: CASSLIQAYEQYF
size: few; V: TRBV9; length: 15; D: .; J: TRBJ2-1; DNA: TGTGCCAGCAGCGTAGGCCAGGTACGAACCTATGAGCAGTTCTTC; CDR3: CASSVGQVRTYEQFF
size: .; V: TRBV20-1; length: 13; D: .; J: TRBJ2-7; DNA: TGCAGTGCTCCTCCCCCGGGGGTGTCACGGCAGTACTTC; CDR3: CSAPPPGVSRQYF
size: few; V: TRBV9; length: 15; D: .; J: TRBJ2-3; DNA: TGTGCCAGCAGCTTCCGACCGGACTTTTCCGATACGCAGTATTTT; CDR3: CASSFRPDFSDTQYF
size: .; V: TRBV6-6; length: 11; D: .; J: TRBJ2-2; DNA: TGTGCCAGCATACGGGATGGGAAGCTGTTTTTT; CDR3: CASIRDGKLFF
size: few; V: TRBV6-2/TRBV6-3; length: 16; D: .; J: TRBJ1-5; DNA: TGTGCCAGCAGTCTCTCCCCGAGCGGGAGCAATCAGCCCCAGCATTTT; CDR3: CASSLSPSGSNQPQHF
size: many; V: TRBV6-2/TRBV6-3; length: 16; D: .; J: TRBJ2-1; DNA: TGTGCCAGCAGAGCCGGAACAGGGGGGGGCTACAATGAGCAGTTCTTC; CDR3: CASRAGTGGGYNEQFF
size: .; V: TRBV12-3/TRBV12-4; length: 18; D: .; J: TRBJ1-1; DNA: TGTGCCCGCAGTTTTCTACGGGCAGGGCCTACCGGGAACACTGAAGCTTTCTTT; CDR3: CARSFLRAGPTGNTEAFF
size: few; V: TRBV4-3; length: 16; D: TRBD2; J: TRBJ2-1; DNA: TGCGCCAGCAGCCAGGTTATGGGACTAGCCGGCAATGAGCAGTTCTTC; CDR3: CASSQVMGLAGNEQFF
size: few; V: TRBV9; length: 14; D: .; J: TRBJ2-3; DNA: TGTGCCAGCAGCGTAGATCCCTTCACAGATACGCAGTATTTT; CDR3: CASSVDPFTDTQYF
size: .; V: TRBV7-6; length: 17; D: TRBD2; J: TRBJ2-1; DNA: TGTGCCAGCAGCTTAGATATGAGCGGGAGCTCCTACAATGAGCAGTTCTTC; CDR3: CASSLDMSGSSYNEQFF
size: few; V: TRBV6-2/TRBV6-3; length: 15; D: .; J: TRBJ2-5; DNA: TGTGCCAGCACCCCGGGAGTAGCGGATCAAGAGACCCAGTACTTC; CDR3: CASTPGVADQETQYF
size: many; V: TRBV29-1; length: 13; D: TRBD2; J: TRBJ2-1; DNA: TGCAGCTTGGCGGGAGCTAACCACAATGAGCAGTTCTTC; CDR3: CSLAGANHNEQFF
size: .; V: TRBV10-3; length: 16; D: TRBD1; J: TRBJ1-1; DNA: TGTGCCATCAGACCGGGACAGGGGGCTCTCGGCACTGAAGCTTTCTTT; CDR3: CAIRPGQGALGTEAFF
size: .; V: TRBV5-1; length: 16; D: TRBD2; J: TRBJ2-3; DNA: TGCGCCAGCAGCTTGGATGGCGGGGGGAACACAGATACGCAGTATTTT; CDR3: CASSLDGGGNTDTQYF
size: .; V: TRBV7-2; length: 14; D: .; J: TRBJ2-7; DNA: TGTGCCAGCAGTCGGACCCCAGAGTCCTACGAGCAGTACTTC; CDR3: CASSRTPESYEQYF
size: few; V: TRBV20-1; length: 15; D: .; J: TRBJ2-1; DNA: TGCAGTGCCGTCTCCAGGGACGGTTACTACAATGAGCAGTTCTTC; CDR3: CSAVSRDGYYNEQFF
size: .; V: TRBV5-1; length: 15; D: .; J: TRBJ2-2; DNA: TGCGCCAGCCGGCGTGTCGGCTCAGGGACCGGGGAGCTGTTTTTT; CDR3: CASRRVGSGTGELFF
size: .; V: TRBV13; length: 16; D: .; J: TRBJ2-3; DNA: TGTGCCAGCAGCGAAGTCACAGGGACTTACACAGATACGCAGTATTTT; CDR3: CASSEVTGTYTDTQYF
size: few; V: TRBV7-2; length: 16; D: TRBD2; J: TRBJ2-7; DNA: TGTGCCAGCAGCTTACTAGCGGGGGGAAGCTCCTACGAGCAGTACTTC; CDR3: CASSLLAGGSSYEQYF
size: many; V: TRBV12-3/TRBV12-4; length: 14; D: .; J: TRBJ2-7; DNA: TGTGCCAGCAGTTTTATGGGGCAGGGCGCTAAGCAGTACTTC; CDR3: CASSFMGQGAKQYF
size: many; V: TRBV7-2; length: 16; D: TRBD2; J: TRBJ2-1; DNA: TGTGCCAGCAGCTTAGTTGGGACTAGCGGATACAATGAGCAGTTCTTC; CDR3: CASSLVGTSGYNEQFF
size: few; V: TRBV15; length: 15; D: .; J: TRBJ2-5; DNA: TGTGCCACCAGCAGAGATCGGATGGTGGTAGAGACCCAGTACTTC; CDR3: CATSRDRMVVETQYF
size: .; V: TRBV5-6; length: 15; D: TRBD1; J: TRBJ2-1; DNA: TGTGCCAGCAGCTTGGTCCAGGGGGCGGTCAATGAGCAGTTCTTC; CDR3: CASSLVQGAVNEQFF
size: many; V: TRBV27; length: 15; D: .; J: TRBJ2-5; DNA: TGTGCCAGCAGCTCGATAGCGGTCAGGCTGGAGACCCAGTACTTC; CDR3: CASSSIAVRLETQYF
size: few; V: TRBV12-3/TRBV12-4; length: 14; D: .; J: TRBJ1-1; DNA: TGTGCCAGCAGTCGGGAGACAGTCTTCGCTGAAGCTTTCTTT; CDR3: CASSRETVFAEAFF
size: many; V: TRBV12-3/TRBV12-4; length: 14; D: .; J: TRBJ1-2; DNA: TGTGCCAGCAGGGGGGGAGGTCTTGGGTATGGCTACACCTTC; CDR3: CASRGGGLGYGYTF
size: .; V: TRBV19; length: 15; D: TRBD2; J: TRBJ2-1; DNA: TGTGCCAGTAGTAAGGCGGGGGGGAATTACAATGAGCAGTTCTTC; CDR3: CASSKAGGNYNEQFF
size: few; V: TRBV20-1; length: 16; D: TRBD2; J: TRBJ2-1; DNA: TGCAGTGCTCCCCCTAGCGGGAGAACAACCTACAATGAGCAGTTCTTC; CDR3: CSAPPSGRTTYNEQFF